This entry describes one T cell receptor beta chain. Sequenced by immunoSEQ multiplex PCR; TCRdb stores in-frame clones only, minus some. The table records roughly 110,000 clones, about nine tenths of them present only once. V dropped 0 bases and J dropped 7 bases, with 9 bases sitting between them. CDR3 length equals 14 residues. Germline V CDR1 and CDR2: MNHEY, SVGAGI. The sample originates from a study of T cell responses to AZD1222 COVID-19 vaccine. The V call is TRBV6-5, the J call TRBJ2-2; D gene uncertain. The clonotype originates from an adult who received the AZD1222 COVID-19 vaccine. This material consisted of peripheral blood, taken 28 days after the second AZD1222 dose. Written as DNA, the CDR3 is TGTGCCAGCAGTTACTCGATGGTTTTCGGGGAGCTGTTTTTT. Its protein product is CASSYSMVFGELFF.